These 7 T cell receptor beta chains came from one sample sequenced in a study of T-cell reconstitution after alpha-beta-depleted transplantation in children. Unique molecular identifiers featured in how the TCRbeta library was prepared. TCRdb used MiXCR to reprocess the PCR reads, holding one entry per CDR3 protein. The sample holds approximately 190,000 distinct CDR3 sequences; 7.5% to 9.5% are singletons and the top ten take roughly 35%. Sequenced here: PBMCs, mostly from graft donor cells, sampled 360 days after TCRalphabeta/CD19-depleted stem cell transplant. These receptors were collected from a male patient aged 2 to 10 who had a stem cell transplant for acute myeloid leukemia, so the T cells may come from the graft donor.

This clonotype has more than one count but fewer than ten. The CDR3 protein is CASSPWVGTEAFF. In DNA form, the CDR3 reads TGTGCCAGCAGCCCGTGGGTGGGAACTGAAGCTTTCTTT. The chain has TRBV3-1 and TRBJ1-1; the D is unclear. The CDR3 loop spans 13 amino acids. Trimming cost V 4 bases and J 5 bases, with 11 bases left between them. Germline assignment: CDR1 LGHDT and CDR2 YNNKEL (reference sequence).

This clonotype was seen a few times. The J gene is TRBJ1-2, the V gene TRBV5-1; unclear D gene. Germline loops: CDR1 SGHRS, CDR2 YFSETQ. Trimming removed 6 bases at V and 4 bases at J, with 13 bases between. This CDR3 has 13 amino acids. The CDR3 coding sequence is TGCGCCAGCACCCCGGACGGCACCTATGGCTACACCTTC. This translates into CASTPDGTYGYTF.

The chain is built from TRBV20-1 and TRBJ1-1, with a weak D call TRBD1 (5 bases). The CDR3 runs 14 residues. Germline V gives CDR1 DFQATT, CDR2 SNEGSKA (reference sequence). Trimming stripped 0 bases from V and 7 bases from J, with 15 bases between. Here the CDR3 reads CSARETPRVGEAFF. The CDR3 nucleotides are TGCAGTGCTAGAGAGACACCCAGGGTCGGTGAAGCTTTCTTT.

This clonotype was found a few times. The chain joins TRBV13 to TRBJ2-3; 14 positions match TRBD2. CDR3 size: 16 residues. The trim removed 5 bases at V and 5 bases at J, leaving 6 bases unmatched. Germline V lookup: CDR1 PRHDT, CDR2 FYEKMQ (reference sequence). The CDR3 nucleotides are TGTGCCAGCAGCCGACTAGCGGGGGGGCCAAGAGATACGCAGTATTTT. Its protein product is CASSRLAGGPRDTQYF.

This clonotype was seen more than once but under ten times. J is TRBJ2-7 and V is TRBV5-1, with 7 nucleotides matching TRBD2. Germline CDR1 and CDR2: SGHRS and YFSETQ. The ends lost 2 bases at V and 1 base at J; junction bases unmatched: 3. The CDR3 has 14 amino acids. CDR3 protein: CASSFPGGSYEQYF. CDR3 DNA: TGCGCCAGCAGCTTCCCCGGGGGGTCCTACGAGCAGTACTTC. Together with reference TRBV5-1 and TRBJ2-7, the CDR3 gives the full variable domain: KAGVTQTPRYLIKTRGQQVTLSCSPISGHRSVSWYQQTPGQGLQFLFEYFSETQRNKGNFPGRFSGRQFSNSRSEMNVSTLELGDSALYLCASSFPGGSYEQYFGPGTRLTVT.

The rearrangement joins TRBV11-2 to TRBJ2-7; D is possibly TRBD2 (6 bases). Trimming stripped 5 bases from V and 3 bases from J, with 26 bases between. There are 18 residues in the CDR3. Germline V gene sequence: CDR1 SGHAT, CDR2 FQNNGV. CDR3 loop: CASSTLPGTPSVFYEQYF. Written as DNA, the CDR3 is TGTGCCAGCAGCACCCTCCCCGGGACTCCCAGCGTCTTCTACGAGCAGTACTTC. Filled out from reference TRBV11-2 and TRBJ2-7, the complete variable domain reads EAGVAQSPRYKIIEKRQSVAFWCNPISGHATLYWYQQILGQGPKLLIQFQNNGVVDDSQLPKDRFSAERLKGVDSTLKIQPAKLEDSAVYLCASSTLPGTPSVFYEQYFGPGTRLTVT.

This clonotype was recorded at least ten times. The CDR3, as DNA: TGCAGTGCTAGAGATTATCGGGGAACGGCTGAGCAGTTCTTC. Amino acid sequence: CSARDYRGTAEQFF. V usage is TRBV20-1 and J usage is TRBJ2-1, with a weak D call TRBD2 (5 bases). The CDR3 has 14 residues. Germline CDR1 and CDR2: DFQATT and SNEGSKA (reference sequence). Between the trimmed V and J ends, which lost 0 bases and 9 bases, there was a span of 15 bases.